This T cell receptor beta chain was profiled in a study of blood T cell repertoires in COVID-19. The authors' processing: Cell counts per sample came from amplifying reference gene primers. This table comes from immunoSEQ multiplex PCR, and its TCRdb copy is limited to in-frame clones, with some not included. D and trimming come from the DNA, and the V and J calls and clone size come from that table. The sample includes about 190,000 clones, under 85% of them seen just once. V lost 6 bases and J 4 bases, leaving 15 bases between the germline ends. From germline, CDR1 is PRHDT and CDR2 FYEKMQ (reference sequence). This CDR3 has 15 residues. This clone is a singleton in its sample.

The sample was peripheral blood. This TCR was recovered from a man older than 75 with COVID-19, enrolled during active disease. The rearrangement links TRBV13 to TRBJ1-4, with D perhaps TRBD1 (6 bases). The chain's CDR3 is CASRPSTGVNEKLFF. For the CDR3, the DNA is TGTGCCAGCAGGCCATCGACAGGAGTTAATGAAAAACTGTTTTTT.